Given below is one TCR beta chain in context. This record belongs to a study of blood T cell repertoires in COVID-19. For the study at large: Samples taken during acute and convalescent COVID-19 were collected in the United States, Italy and Spain.

The authors' processing: How many nucleated cells were present was estimated from reference gene primer amplification. The assay was immunoSEQ multiplex PCR, and TCRdb's table has in-frame clones only and misses some. V and J calls and clone size are copied from that table; D and trimming were computed from the DNA. The sample shows some 530,000 clones, around nine tenths of them seen only once. J gave up 0 bases and V 0 bases, and 6 bases lay outside the gene matches. The CDR3 has 17 residues. Germline V CDR1 and CDR2: LGHNT, FRNRAP. Those who participated ranged in age from roughly 18 to 90 years and resided in about two dozen US areas.

This TCR was recovered from a woman aged 55-70 years who had recovered from COVID-19. The specimen was PBMCs or T cells enriched from blood (not recorded which). The J gene is TRBJ2-3, the V gene TRBV12-5; 7 bases map to TRBD2. The CDR3 nucleotides read TGTGCTAGTGGTTTGGTACCCGACGGGAGGAGCACAGATACGCAGTATTTT. Its translation: CASGLVPDGRSTDTQYF.